This T cell receptor beta chain was sequenced in a study of blood T cell repertoires in COVID-19. Study-level information: COVID-19 samples from acute and convalescent phases originated in the United States, Italy and Spain. In each case, the material was cDNA or gDNA derived from T cells, B-cell-depleted T cells, or PBMCs.

The authors' processing: Reference gene primer amplification in the assay estimated nucleated cell counts. This table comes from immunoSEQ multiplex PCR, and its TCRdb copy is limited to in-frame clones, with some not included. V and J calls and clone size are given by that table; D and trimming were obtained from the DNA. Of about 26,000 clones listed, roughly 90% are singletons. Looked up from germline, CDR1 is MDHEN and CDR2 is SYDVKM. This CDR3 contains 14 residues. Trimming pared 4 bases from V and 8 bases from J, leaving 15 bases between. The material sequenced was peripheral blood. The chain employs TRBV28 and TRBJ2-4; D may be TRBD1 (6 bases). This clonotype was sampled from a human donor in a cohort sampled during active COVID-19. The CDR3 nucleotides are TGTGCCAGCAGTTGGGTAGGCAGGGGTGACATTCAGTACTTC. Translated, it gives CASSWVGRGDIQYF.